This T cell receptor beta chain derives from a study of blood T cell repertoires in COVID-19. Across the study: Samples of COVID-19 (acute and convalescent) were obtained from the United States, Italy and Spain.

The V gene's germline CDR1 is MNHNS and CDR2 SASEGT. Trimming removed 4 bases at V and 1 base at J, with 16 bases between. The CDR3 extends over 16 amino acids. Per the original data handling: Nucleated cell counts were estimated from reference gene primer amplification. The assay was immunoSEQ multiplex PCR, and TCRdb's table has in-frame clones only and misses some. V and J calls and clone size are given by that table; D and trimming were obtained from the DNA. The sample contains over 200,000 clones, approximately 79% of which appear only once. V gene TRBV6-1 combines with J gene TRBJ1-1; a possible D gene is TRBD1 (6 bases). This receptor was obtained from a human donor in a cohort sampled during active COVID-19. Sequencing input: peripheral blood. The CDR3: CASSVFGRGSNTEAFF. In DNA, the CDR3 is TGTGCCAGCAGTGTGTTTGGCAGGGGTTCGAACACTGAAGCTTTCTTT.